These 30 T cell receptor beta chains were all obtained from the same sample, sequenced in a study of blood T cell repertoires in COVID-19. Measured with immunoSEQ multiplex PCR; TCRdb has only the in-frame clones, and not every one. This table holds 35,000 to 45,000 clones, around four fifths found once. Sequenced: peripheral blood. The receptors were gathered from a man aged 50-59 years with active COVID-19.

V gene TRBV5-1 combines with J gene TRBJ1-3; no reliable D call. This CDR3 is 16 amino acids long. Germline loops: CDR1 SGHRS, CDR2 YFSETQ. The V gene lost 0 bases and the J gene lost 0 bases, with 10 bases spanning the gap. CDR3 sequence reads: CASSLDSRSSGNTIYF. The CDR3 bases are TGCGCCAGCAGCTTGGACAGCCGCAGCTCTGGAAACACCATATATTTT.

This chain connects TRBV7-2 to TRBJ2-5; possibly TRBD1 for D (5 bases). V was cut by 0 bases and J by 5 bases, with 10 bases left in between. CDR1 and CDR2 from the germline V gene are SGHTA and FQGNSA. CDR3 length equals 14 residues. CDR3 residues: CASSLAWGAETQYF. The DNA of the CDR3 is TGTGCCAGCAGCTTAGCGTGGGGCGCGGAGACCCAGTACTTC.

CDR3 DNA sequence: TGTGCCAGCAGTTTACTTGAAGTGGGGCAGACTAATGAAAAACTGTTTTTT. This sequence encodes CASSLLEVGQTNEKLFF. This sequence joins TRBV28 and TRBJ1-4; perhaps TRBD1 as D (5 bases). Germline V gives CDR1 MDHEN, CDR2 SYDVKM. The CDR3 contains 17 residues. Between the trimmed V and J ends, which lost 2 bases and 2 bases, there was a span of 15 bases.

The chain couples TRBV5-1 to TRBJ1-1, with a tentative D call TRBD1 (6 bases). Germline V CDR1 and CDR2: SGHRS, YFSETQ. Trimming removed 4 bases at V and 1 base at J, with 14 bases between. CDR3 length equals 15 residues. For the CDR3, the DNA is TGCGCCAGCAGCGGGGACACCCGAAGGAACACTGAAGCTTTCTTT. Translating gives CASSGDTRRNTEAFF.

In its sample, this clone was seen many times. This chain joins TRBV6-5 and TRBJ2-5, with a tentative D call TRBD1 (6 bases). The germline V gene encodes CDR1 MNHEY and CDR2 SVGAGI. V was pared by 4 bases and J by 2 bases, with 8 bases between. The CDR3 contains 13 residues. CDR3 sequence reads: CASSWTAQETQYF. CDR3 in DNA: TGTGCCAGCAGTTGGACAGCACAAGAGACCCAGTACTTC.

This clone was seen a few times. J is TRBJ1-6 and V is TRBV9, with D possibly matching TRBD1 (5 bases). V lost 5 bases and J lost 3, with 15 bases in between. CDR3 length: 16 residues. Germline values: CDR1 SGDLS, CDR2 YYNGEE. The CDR3 spells CASSRGLTNYNSPLHF. DNA of the CDR3: TGTGCCAGCAGTCGGGGACTGACGAACTATAATTCACCCCTCCACTTT.

This chain joins TRBV4-3 and TRBJ2-1; 11 bases align to TRBD2. This CDR3 comprises 19 residues. V lost 3 bases to trimming and J lost 9 bases; unmatched junction nucleotides: 19. Per germline, CDR1 LGHNA and CDR2 YSLEER. As DNA, the CDR3 is TGCGCCAGCAGCCAGCTCCCTATTAGCGGGGGGGCCCTCGCACCTGAGCAGTTCTTC. It encodes CASSQLPISGGALAPEQFF.

The chain combines TRBV28 with TRBJ1-5, with unresolved D. The CDR3 runs to 16 residues. Germline V gene lookup returns CDR1 MDHEN and CDR2 SYDVKM. The ends were cut back, 2 bases at V and 0 bases at J, with 11 bases in the middle. In DNA form, the CDR3 reads TGTGCCAGCAGTTTAGGGTGGGGAGTTAGCAATCAGCCCCAGCATTTT. Its protein is CASSLGWGVSNQPQHF.

J is TRBJ2-3 and V is TRBV18; 7 nucleotides agree with TRBD1. The CDR3 loop spans 16 amino acids. The germline V gene has CDR1 KGHSH and CDR2 LQKENI. The V segment lost 8 bases and the J segment 0 bases; nucleotides outside the gene matches: 11. The CDR3 here is CASTTAGQASTDTQYF. The CDR3 coding sequence is TGTGCCAGCACCACGGCCGGACAGGCTAGCACAGATACGCAGTATTTT.

The V gene is TRBV9, the J gene TRBJ1-2, with 9 positions matching TRBD1. After removal of 3 bases from V and 8 bases from J, the junction contained 5 bases not matched to a gene. The CDR3 consists of 13 residues. Germline values: CDR1 SGDLS, CDR2 YYNGEE. CDR3 in DNA: TGTGCCAGCAGCGACAGGGGGCTGATCGGCTACACCTTC. This gives the protein CASSDRGLIGYTF.

The rearrangement uses TRBV7-9 and TRBJ1-5; TRBD1 is a possible D gene (6 bases). V lost 5 bases and J lost 3, with 14 bases in between. This CDR3 comprises 15 residues. Germline lookup yields CDR1 SEHNR and CDR2 FQNEAQ (reference sequence). CDR3 sequence reads: CASSPGAGNNQPQHF. The DNA for the CDR3 is TGTGCCAGCAGCCCAGGGGCAGGGAACAATCAGCCCCAGCATTTT.

This chain connects TRBV19 to TRBJ2-7; tentatively, D is TRBD1 (5 bases). The CDR3 is made up of 14 amino acids. V shed 5 bases and J shed 3 bases, with 14 bases lying between them. Per the germline V gene, CDR1 is LNHDA and CDR2 is SQIVND (reference sequence). The chain's CDR3 is CASSPRQGFYEQYF. The CDR3 DNA is TGTGCCAGTAGTCCCCGGCAGGGATTCTACGAGCAGTACTTC.

This chain joins TRBV5-1 and TRBJ2-1; a possible D gene is TRBD2 (5 bases). The V gene's germline CDR1 is SGHRS and CDR2 YFSETQ. The V end lost 4 bases, the J end lost 0 bases, and 11 bases lay between the germline ends. The CDR3 covers 15 residues. DNA for the CDR3: TGCGCCAGCAGCGCGACTGGACTCTCCTACAATGAGCAGTTCTTC. It encodes CASSATGLSYNEQFF.

The chain recombines TRBV6-2 or TRBV6-3 with TRBJ2-7; TRBD2 aligns across 9 bases. The germline CDR1 and CDR2 sequences are MNHEY and SVGEGT. V lost 1 base to trimming and J lost 2 bases; unmatched junction nucleotides: 3. This CDR3 has 15 residues. The CDR3 bases are TGTGCCAGCAGTTACTGGCTAGCGGGGACCTACGAGCAGTACTTC. This translates into CASSYWLAGTYEQYF.

The CDR3: CASSPGEARAKNIQYF. DNA for the CDR3: TGTGCCAGCAGCCCGGGTGAGGCGAGGGCCAAAAACATTCAGTACTTC. The J gene is TRBJ2-4, the V gene TRBV7-9, with unresolved D. The germline V gene has CDR1 SEHNR and CDR2 FQNEAQ (reference sequence). The CDR3 is 16 residues long. Deletions cut 5 bases from V and 1 base from J, with 15 bases between.

The chain recombines TRBV7-7 with TRBJ1-1; D remains unclear. CDR1 is SSHAT, CDR2 FNYEAQ, per germline (reference sequence). CDR3 length equals 13 residues. V shed 3 bases and J shed 0 bases, with 5 bases lying between them. Here the CDR3 DNA reads TGTGCCAGCAGCTTGGCTTTGAACACTGAAGCTTTCTTT. It encodes CASSLALNTEAFF.

In this sample, this clone turned up once. The V gene is TRBV25-1, the J gene TRBJ1-2; 8 bases line up with TRBD1. V lost 7 bases and J lost 6; bases outside the gene matches: 7. The CDR3 covers 13 residues. The germline V gene has CDR1 MGHDK and CDR2 SYGVNS. CDR3 DNA sequence: TGTGCCAGCACCTCGGACAGGGAGGATGGCTACACCTTC. Protein: CASTSDREDGYTF.

This clone was found a few times. This rearrangement joins TRBV2 to TRBJ2-3; 12 bases match TRBD2. This CDR3 is built from 17 residues. Germline V gives CDR1 SNHLY, CDR2 FYNNEI. J lost 2 bases, V lost 5 bases, and 8 bases had no gene match. As DNA, the CDR3 is TGTGCCAGCAGTCGTTGGACTAGCGGGGTAAACACAGATACGCAGTATTTT. Translated: CASSRWTSGVNTDTQYF.

In its sample, this clone was seen once. The J gene is TRBJ1-6, the V gene TRBV5-6; D unclear. The CDR3 is 15 residues long. Germline V lookup: CDR1 SGHDT, CDR2 YYEEEE. Trimming removed 0 bases at V and 1 base at J, with 5 bases between. The CDR3 loop is CASSLEPSYNSPLHF. As DNA, the CDR3 is TGTGCCAGCAGCTTGGAGCCATCCTATAATTCACCCCTCCACTTT.

This chain connects TRBV7-2 to TRBJ2-4; TRBD2 might be the D (5 bases). Germline loops: CDR1 SGHTA, CDR2 FQGNSA. Trimming removed 4 bases at V and 3 bases at J, with 16 bases between. There are 16 residues in the CDR3. This CDR3 reads CASSSPFTGNKNIQYF. CDR3 in DNA: TGTGCCAGCAGCTCACCCTTTACGGGGAACAAAAACATTCAGTACTTC.

The V call is TRBV5-1, the J call TRBJ2-7; TRBD2 matches 9 bases. V lost 1 base and J lost 6; bases outside the gene matches: 11. CDR3 length: 16 residues. Germline loops: CDR1 SGHRS, CDR2 YFSETQ. The CDR3 loop is CASSLRSSAGGLEQYF. The DNA for the CDR3 is TGCGCCAGCAGCTTGCGTTCGTCGGCGGGGGGGCTCGAGCAGTACTTC.

This clone showed up just a few times. The gene calls are TRBV6-2 or TRBV6-3 and TRBJ2-7; TRBD2 agrees at 7 bases. The V and J ends lost 2 bases and 3 bases, in that order; junction bases with no gene match: 4. The CDR3 has 14 amino acids. Per the germline V gene, CDR1 is MNHEY and CDR2 is SVGEGT. The DNA for the CDR3 is TGTGCCAGCAGTTACCCGGGAGGTGGCTACGAGCAGTACTTC. Translated, it gives CASSYPGGGYEQYF.

V gene TRBV18 combines with J gene TRBJ2-2, with D tentatively TRBD2 (6 bases). The CDR3 runs to 15 residues. The V end lost 3 bases, the J end lost 4 bases, and 12 bases lay between the germline ends. The germline V gene encodes CDR1 KGHSH and CDR2 LQKENI. The CDR3 sequence: CASSPTAEGTGELFF. The CDR3, as DNA: TGTGCCAGCTCACCCACCGCGGAGGGCACCGGGGAGCTGTTTTTT.

The chain has TRBV13 and TRBJ2-1; TRBD2 agrees at 12 bases. The V segment lost 3 bases and the J segment 7 bases; nucleotides outside the gene matches: 13. In germline, CDR1 is PRHDT, CDR2 FYEKMQ (reference sequence). CDR3 length equals 18 residues. CDR3 residues: CASSFLPSGRGYGNEQFF. DNA of the CDR3: TGTGCCAGCAGCTTCCTTCCTAGCGGGAGGGGGTACGGTAATGAGCAGTTCTTC.

The genes are TRBV2 and TRBJ1-5; unclear D gene. This CDR3 region has 15 residues. Trimming took 3 bases from V and 7 from J, leaving 16 bases between them. The germline V gene encodes CDR1 SNHLY and CDR2 FYNNEI. As DNA, the CDR3 is TGTGCCAGCAGTGACGAGGGTCAGGCGGGCCAGCCCCAGCATTTT. Translated: CASSDEGQAGQPQHF. Supplemented by reference TRBV2 and TRBJ1-5, the full variable domain reads EPEVTQTPSHQVTQMGQEVILRCVPISNHLYFYWYRQILGQKVEFLVSFYNNEISEKSEIFDDQFSVERPDGSNFTLKIRSTKLEDSAMYFCASSDEGQAGQPQHFGDGTRLSIL.

A single count supports this clone. V gene TRBV5-8 combines with J gene TRBJ2-1; 10 nucleotides agree with TRBD2. This CDR3 has 15 residues. The ends lost 4 bases at V and 4 bases at J; junction bases unmatched: 5. Looked up from germline, CDR1 is SGHTS and CDR2 is YDEGEE. CDR3 sequence: CASSGGTSVYNEQFF. The CDR3, as DNA: TGTGCCAGCAGCGGGGGGACTAGCGTGTACAATGAGCAGTTCTTC.

The rearrangement links TRBV7-2 to TRBJ2-1; 9 positions match TRBD1. The CDR3 consists of 16 residues. V was clipped by 5 bases and J by 4 bases; unmatched bases: 9. Germline lookup yields CDR1 SGHTA and CDR2 FQGNSA. The CDR3 protein is CASSTLWTGVYNEQFF. The CDR3 nucleotides read TGTGCCAGCAGCACCTTGTGGACAGGGGTTTACAATGAGCAGTTCTTC.

The chain is built from TRBV3-1 (or the pseudogene TRBV3-2) and TRBJ2-5, with D possibly being TRBD2 (7 bases). Germline values: CDR1 LGHDT, CDR2 YNNKEL (reference sequence). This CDR3 has 18 residues. V lost 4 bases and J 0 bases, leaving 21 bases between the germline ends. This chain's CDR3 is CASSPRPGGHTNQETQYF. CDR3 sequence (DNA): TGTGCCAGCAGCCCCCGGCCGGGGGGCCATACGAACCAAGAGACCCAGTACTTC.

The chain employs TRBV29-1 and TRBJ1-3, with D possibly matching TRBD1 (6 bases). The CDR3 covers 13 residues. The V and J ends lost 4 bases and 4 bases respectively, with 11 bases between them. Germline CDR1 and CDR2: SQVTM and ANQGSEA. This CDR3 is CSVGGREGNTIYF. In nucleotides, the CDR3 is TGCAGCGTTGGGGGGCGAGAAGGAAACACCATATATTTT. Together with reference TRBV29-1 and TRBJ1-3, the CDR3 gives the full variable domain: SAVISQKPSRDICQRGTSLTIQCQVDSQVTMMFWYRQQPGQSLTLIATANQGSEATYESGFVIDKFPISRPNLTFSTLTVSNMSPEDSSIYLCSVGGREGNTIYFGEGSWLTVV.

CDR3 loop: CASSPQNTEAFF. In DNA form, the CDR3 reads TGTGCCAGCAGCCCCCAGAACACTGAAGCTTTCTTT. The chain joins TRBV9 to TRBJ1-1; D remains ambiguous. The CDR3 length is 12 residues. The V and J ends lost 4 bases and 1 base respectively, with 5 bases between them. Looked up from germline, CDR1 is SGDLS and CDR2 is YYNGEE.